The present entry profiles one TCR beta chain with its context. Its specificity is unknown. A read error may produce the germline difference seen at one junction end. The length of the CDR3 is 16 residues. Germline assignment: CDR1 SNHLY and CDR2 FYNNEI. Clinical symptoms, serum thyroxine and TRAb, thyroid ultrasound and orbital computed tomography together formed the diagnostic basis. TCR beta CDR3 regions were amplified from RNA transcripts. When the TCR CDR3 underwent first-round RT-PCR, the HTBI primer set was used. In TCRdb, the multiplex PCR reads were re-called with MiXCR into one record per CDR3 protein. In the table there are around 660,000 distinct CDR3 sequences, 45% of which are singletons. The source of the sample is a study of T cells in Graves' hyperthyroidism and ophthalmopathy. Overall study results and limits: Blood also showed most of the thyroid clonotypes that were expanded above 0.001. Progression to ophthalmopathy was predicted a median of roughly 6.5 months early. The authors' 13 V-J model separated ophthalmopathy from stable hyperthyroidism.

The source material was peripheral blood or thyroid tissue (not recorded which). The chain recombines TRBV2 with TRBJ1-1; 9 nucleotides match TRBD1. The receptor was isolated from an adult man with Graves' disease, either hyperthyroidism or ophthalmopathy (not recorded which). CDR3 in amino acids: CASSLQGGTGWTEAFF. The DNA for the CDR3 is TGCGCCAGCAGTCTCCAGGGGGGGACAGGGTGGACTGAAGCTTTCTTT. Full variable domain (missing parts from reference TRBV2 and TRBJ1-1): EPEVTQTPSHQVTQMGQEVILRCVPISNHLYFYWYRQILGQKVEFLVSFYNNEISEKSEIFDDQFSVERPDGSNFTLKIRSTKLEDSAMYFCASSLQGGTGWTEAFFGQGTRLTVV.